This TCR beta chain is from a study of shared clonotypes between healthy human individuals. Across the whole study: Participating donors consisted of two women and a few men aged 18 to 49. CD4 naive and memory got three plates each, CD8 naive two, CD8 memory one.

Study outcomes and limitations: Despite large depth, sorted-subset datasets appeared incompletely sequenced.

A note on this clone: Its antigen is unknown.

Sequencing was performed with immunoSEQ multiplex PCR; in TCRdb, only in-frame clones are kept and a portion is missing. The data show under 650,000 clones, around 96% seen once. This sequence originates from a woman younger than 45 in good health. Sequencing was done on a sample of naive CD4+ T cells sorted from blood. Subset: CD45RA+ positively selected.

The CDR3 DNA sequence: TGTGCCAGCAGTTTGGTAAACATCGGGCAGTACTTC. This gives the protein CASSLVNIGQYF. The rearrangement uses TRBV28 and TRBJ2-5; D remains ambiguous. There are 12 residues in the CDR3. With 3 bases removed from V and 11 bases from J, the gap between germline ends came to 13 bases. Germline CDR1 and CDR2: MDHEN and SYDVKM.